These 10 T cell receptor beta chains were sequenced from one sample in a study of Japanese encephalitis immunity and Zika vaccine responses. Using its own MiXCR run on the 5' RACE reads, TCRdb lists one record per CDR3 protein. The profile shows about 1,700 distinct CDR3 sequences, less than 5.5% of them singletons. PBMCs were CFSE-labeled and cultured for five to seven days with peptide pools at approximately 0.97 ug/mL each. Unfixed live CD56-CD19-CD16-CD3+CD4+ CFSE-low cells were sorted as proliferating CD4 T cells. The sequenced sample was antigen-activated CD4+ T cells from blood, cultured, obtained during a Zika inactivated vaccine study. The receptors shown here come from an adult woman who received an inactivated Zika virus vaccine.

This clonotype was observed a handful of times. The CDR3 reads CASTPQPGVQFGQFF. The CDR3 DNA reads as TGTGCCAGCACCCCCCAACCGGGGGTGCAATTCGGGCAGTTCTTC. The chain links TRBV9 to TRBJ2-1; tentative D call: TRBD2 (6 bases). Trimming left V 6 bases short and J 12 bases short, with 25 bases between. The CDR3 length is 15 residues. Germline V CDR1 and CDR2: SGDLS, YYNGEE.

By share, this clonotype ranks as large. The chain uses TRBV4-3 and TRBJ1-1; 7 positions match TRBD1. CDR1 LGHNA and CDR2 YSLEER come from the germline V gene. The CDR3 totals 16 residues. Unmatched junction bases numbered 9, after V lost 4 bases and J lost 1 base. This chain's CDR3 is CASSLSPTGSNTEAFF. The CDR3, as DNA: TGCGCCAGCAGCCTCTCCCCGACAGGGTCGAACACTGAAGCTTTCTTT.

This clonotype was counted a few times. V usage is TRBV29-1 and J usage is TRBJ1-5, with TRBD1 identical over 7 bases. This CDR3 comprises 15 residues. Looked up from germline, CDR1 is SQVTM and CDR2 is ANQGSEA. Trimming took 7 bases from V and 3 from J; bases not matched to a gene: 12. CDR3 region: CSATTGFGANQPQHF. In DNA, the CDR3 is TGCAGCGCTACGACAGGGTTCGGGGCCAATCAGCCCCAGCATTTT.

This clonotype is large in the sample. The chain carries TRBV5-1 and TRBJ2-5; 11 positions match TRBD2. Unmatched junction bases numbered 0, after V lost 0 bases and J lost 2 bases. The CDR3 has 15 residues. Germline-derived CDR1 and CDR2 are SGHRS and YFSETQ. CDR3 sequence: CASSLVAGGQETQYF. CDR3 DNA sequence: TGCGCCAGCAGCTTGGTAGCGGGGGGGCAAGAGACCCAGTACTTC.

This clonotype is labeled medium-sized. The rearrangement uses TRBV7-9 and TRBJ1-3; possible D gene TRBD1, 6 bases. The CDR3 covers 15 residues. The V end was cut by 5 bases, the J end by 2 bases, with 13 bases between. Per germline, CDR1 SEHNR and CDR2 FQNEAQ (reference sequence). The CDR3 nucleotides read TGTGCCAGCAGCCCAAAGGGGGGCCCTGGAAACACCATATATTTT. Protein product: CASSPKGGPGNTIYF.

This clonotype was recorded a few times. V is TRBV19 and J is TRBJ1-2, with 8 bases lining up with TRBD1. The J segment lost 8 bases and the V segment lost 6 bases, leaving 8 bases of the junction unmatched. Looked up from germline, CDR1 is LNHDA and CDR2 is SQIVND (reference sequence). The CDR3 consists of 13 residues. The CDR3 spells CASSHGQGLGYTF. CDR3 sequence (DNA): TGTGCCAGTAGCCACGGACAGGGACTAGGCTACACCTTC.

The V gene is TRBV2, the J gene TRBJ1-2, with 7 bases fitting TRBD1. The length of the CDR3 is 12 residues. In germline, CDR1 is SNHLY, CDR2 FYNNEI. The V gene end was trimmed by 3 bases and the J gene end by 5 bases; junction bases not matched to a gene: 0. CDR3 sequence reads: CASSDRGYGYTF. CDR3 in DNA: TGTGCCAGCAGTGACAGGGGGTATGGCTACACCTTC.

In its sample, this clonotype ranks as large. This rearrangement joins TRBV9 to TRBJ2-1; possibly TRBD1 for D (5 bases). In germline, CDR1 is SGDLS, CDR2 YYNGEE. V was trimmed by 0 bases and J by 4 bases, leaving 11 bases between them. The CDR3 is made up of 15 amino acids. The CDR3, as DNA: TGTGCCAGCAGCGTAGATGGGCAGGGTTACAATGAGCAGTTCTTC. Protein sequence: CASSVDGQGYNEQFF.

In this sample, this clonotype turned up many times. The chain is built from TRBV19 and TRBJ1-5; 7 bases match TRBD1. This CDR3 comprises 18 residues. Trimming cost V 5 bases and J 1 base; bases outside gene matches: 14. Germline V gene sequence: CDR1 LNHDA, CDR2 SQIVND (reference sequence). CDR3 in amino acids: CASSVTGTAGTSNQPQHF. CDR3 in DNA: TGTGCCAGTAGTGTCACCGGGACAGCCGGAACCAGCAATCAGCCCCAGCATTTT.

This clonotype was detected a few times. The gene calls are TRBV6-1 and TRBJ2-7; no clear D gene. Germline V gives CDR1 MNHNS, CDR2 SASEGT. V gave up 7 bases and J gave up 0 bases, with 13 bases separating them. The CDR3 covers 14 residues. CDR3 nucleotides: TGTGCCAGCAAAAAGGGTCCCTCCTCCTACGAGCAGTACTTC. Translating it yields CASKKGPSSYEQYF.